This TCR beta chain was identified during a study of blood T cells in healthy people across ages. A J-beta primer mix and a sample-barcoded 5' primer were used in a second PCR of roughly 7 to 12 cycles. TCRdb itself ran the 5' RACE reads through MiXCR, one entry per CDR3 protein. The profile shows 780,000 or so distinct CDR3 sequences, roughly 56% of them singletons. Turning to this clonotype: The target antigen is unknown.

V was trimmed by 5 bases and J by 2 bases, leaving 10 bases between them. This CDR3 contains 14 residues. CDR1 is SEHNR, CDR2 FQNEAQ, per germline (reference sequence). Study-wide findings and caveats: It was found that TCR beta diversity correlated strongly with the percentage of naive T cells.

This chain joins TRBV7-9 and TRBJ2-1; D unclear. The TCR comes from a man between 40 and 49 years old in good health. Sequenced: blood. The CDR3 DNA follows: TGTGCCAGCAGCCCCCAAAGTCCCTACAATGAGCAGTTCTTC. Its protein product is CASSPQSPYNEQFF.